This section outlines one T cell receptor (beta chain) sequence together with its context. Under the authors' procedure: Reference gene primer amplification gave nucleated cell count estimates. Profiling relied on immunoSEQ multiplex PCR, and the TCRdb table lists in-frame clones only, not all of them. The D gene and trimming were derived from the DNA, and the V and J assignments and clone size from that table. The sample shows about 71,000 clones, around 83% of them seen only once. The entry originates in a study of blood T cell repertoires in COVID-19. About the research overall: The study drew acute and convalescent COVID-19 samples from the United States, Italy and Spain. The cDNA or gDNA used as material had been derived from T cells, B-cell-depleted T cells, or PBMCs.

The CDR3 length is 11 residues. V shed 4 bases and J shed 7 bases, with 7 bases lying between them. Germline values: CDR1 MNHEY, CDR2 SMNVEV (reference sequence). This TCR derives from a man aged 65 to 79 with acute or convalescent COVID-19. This chain uses TRBV27 with TRBJ1-2; D gene ambiguous. The sequencing sample was made of peripheral blood. The CDR3: CASSSAGGYTF. CDR3 in DNA: TGTGCCAGCAGTTCCGCGGGTGGCTACACCTTC.